This entry concerns a single T cell receptor beta chain. Antigen specificity is unknown. Only in-frame clones appear in the TCRdb table, and some are missing; sequencing was by immunoSEQ multiplex PCR. The sample includes about 33,000 clones, 92% seen only once; the top ten take 7%. The sample belongs to a study of T cells in tuberculosis. For the study at large: In South Africa, adults with active tuberculosis were compared with IGRA-negative and latently infected IGRA-positive adolescents.

Germline V gene lookup returns CDR1 WNHNN and CDR2 SYGVQD (reference sequence). The CDR3 spans 14 residues. The V gene lost 3 bases and the J gene lost 8 bases, with 13 bases spanning the gap. Time point described: new active TB diagnosis, blood taken before or within 7 days of starting treatment. Unsorted cryopreserved PBMC were sequenced, averaging roughly 94,000 T cells per clinical donor. Overall study findings and caveats: Smaller alpha distances in active tuberculosis partly reflected shorter CDR3-alpha lengths. Smaller distances to GMM-specific TCRs suggested their expansion in active tuberculosis.

The chain recombines TRBV10-1 with TRBJ1-4; perhaps TRBD1 as D (5 bases). The sample was PBMCs, taken at tuberculosis diagnosis. The clonotype was recovered from an adult with tuberculosis. Some clones in this sample may be carry-over from other donors' samples. This chain's CDR3 is CASSENRGSEKLFF. CDR3 DNA sequence: TGCGCCAGCAGTGAAAATAGGGGTTCGGAAAAACTGTTTTTT.